These T cell receptor beta chains were read from a single sample in a study of response to subunit inactivated influenza vaccine. TCRdb fed the RT-PCR reads into MiXCR, producing one record per CDR3 protein. Here the sample spans more than 450,000 distinct CDR3 sequences, about 8% being singletons. Source: PBMCs from blood, taken 23 to 25 months after vaccination. The receptors come from a man aged 45-69 years who received an inactivated influenza vaccine. Both conserved end residues are part of each CDR3. Fields, in order: D gene, J gene, V gene, CDR3 protein. The D gene is left open where the match is weak.

d_gene: TRBD1
j_gene: TRBJ1-1
v_gene: TRBV7-9
CDR3aa: CASSLAASTGGSEAFF

d_gene: NA
j_gene: TRBJ2-7
v_gene: TRBV20-1
CDR3aa: CSARDRGYISYEQYF

d_gene: NA
j_gene: TRBJ2-7
v_gene: TRBV25-1
CDR3aa: CAAGYEQYF

d_gene: NA
j_gene: TRBJ2-3
v_gene: TRBV12-3/TRBV12-4
CDR3aa: CASSPFDPPHTQYF

d_gene: TRBD2
j_gene: TRBJ2-2
v_gene: TRBV3-1
CDR3aa: CASTSLAGTGELFF

d_gene: TRBD2
j_gene: TRBJ2-2
v_gene: TRBV5-1
CDR3aa: CASSSGTSGTTGELFF

d_gene: TRBD2
j_gene: TRBJ2-2
v_gene: TRBV12-3/TRBV12-4
CDR3aa: CATGGTSGSTGELFF

d_gene: NA
j_gene: TRBJ2-2
v_gene: TRBV12-3/TRBV12-4
CDR3aa: CASSFPGQELFF

d_gene: NA
j_gene: TRBJ2-3
v_gene: TRBV6-1
CDR3aa: CASSGTNGDTQYF

d_gene: NA
j_gene: TRBJ1-1
v_gene: TRBV15
CDR3aa: CATSITDRGGAEAFF

d_gene: TRBD2
j_gene: TRBJ2-1
v_gene: TRBV11-1
CDR3aa: CASSPFRTSGRASGNEQFF

d_gene: TRBD1
j_gene: TRBJ1-6
v_gene: TRBV6-1
CDR3aa: CASRQGQGNSPLHF

d_gene: NA
j_gene: TRBJ2-3
v_gene: TRBV10-3
CDR3aa: CAISEDSRTDTQYF

d_gene: TRBD2
j_gene: TRBJ2-3
v_gene: TRBV20-1
CDR3aa: CSATGRASGRPDTQYF

d_gene: TRBD1
j_gene: TRBJ1-1
v_gene: TRBV12-3/TRBV12-4
CDR3aa: CASSLKGQGFEAFF

d_gene: NA
j_gene: TRBJ2-5
v_gene: TRBV7-9
CDR3aa: CASNAAGETQYF

d_gene: NA
j_gene: TRBJ2-7
v_gene: TRBV12-3/TRBV12-4
CDR3aa: CASSLKGDSYEQYF

d_gene: TRBD1
j_gene: TRBJ1-6
v_gene: TRBV5-6
CDR3aa: CASSIQGGNSPLHF

d_gene: NA
j_gene: TRBJ2-2
v_gene: TRBV12-3/TRBV12-4
CDR3aa: CASSSNTGELFF

d_gene: NA
j_gene: TRBJ1-6
v_gene: TRBV4-1
CDR3aa: CASSQGRDMTGRRNSPLHF

d_gene: NA
j_gene: TRBJ2-7
v_gene: TRBV27
CDR3aa: CASSLSGIATYEQYF

d_gene: TRBD1
j_gene: TRBJ2-1
v_gene: TRBV3-1
CDR3aa: CASSQFQPTGASYNEQFF

d_gene: TRBD1
j_gene: TRBJ1-2
v_gene: TRBV3-1
CDR3aa: CASSRGTGVDYGYTF

d_gene: NA
j_gene: TRBJ2-7
v_gene: TRBV7-9
CDR3aa: CASSLVTKRNDEQYF

d_gene: NA
j_gene: TRBJ1-6
v_gene: TRBV28
CDR3aa: CASSSLSLHF

d_gene: NA
j_gene: TRBJ1-1
v_gene: TRBV27
CDR3aa: CATKGIYTEAFF

d_gene: NA
j_gene: TRBJ1-5
v_gene: TRBV6-2/TRBV6-3
CDR3aa: CASSYSGGNQPQHF

d_gene: NA
j_gene: TRBJ2-3
v_gene: TRBV11-2
CDR3aa: CASSLLFTDTQYF

d_gene: NA
j_gene: TRBJ2-1
v_gene: TRBV29-1
CDR3aa: CSVEGILSSYNEQFF

d_gene: NA
j_gene: TRBJ1-1
v_gene: TRBV7-9
CDR3aa: CASSRYESAGVFF

d_gene: NA
j_gene: TRBJ1-1
v_gene: TRBV7-3
CDR3aa: CASSAQGGQAFF

d_gene: NA
j_gene: TRBJ2-7
v_gene: TRBV28
CDR3aa: CASSGGGIAYEQYF

d_gene: TRBD1
j_gene: TRBJ2-1
v_gene: TRBV12-3/TRBV12-4
CDR3aa: CASSLTWDSFLNEQFF

d_gene: NA
j_gene: TRBJ2-7
v_gene: TRBV28
CDR3aa: CASSNTGTLREQYF